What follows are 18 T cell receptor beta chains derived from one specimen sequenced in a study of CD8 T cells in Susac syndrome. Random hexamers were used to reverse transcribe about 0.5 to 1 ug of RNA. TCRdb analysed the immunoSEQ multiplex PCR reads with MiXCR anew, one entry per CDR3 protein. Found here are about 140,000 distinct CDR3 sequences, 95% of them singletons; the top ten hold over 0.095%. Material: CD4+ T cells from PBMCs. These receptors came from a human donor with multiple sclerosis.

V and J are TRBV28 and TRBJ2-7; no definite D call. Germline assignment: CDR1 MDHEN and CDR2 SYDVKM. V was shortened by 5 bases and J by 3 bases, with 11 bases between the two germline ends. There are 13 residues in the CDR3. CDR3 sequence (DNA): TGTGCCAGCAGTGATGTTTTGGGCTACGAGCAGTACTTC. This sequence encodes CASSDVLGYEQYF.

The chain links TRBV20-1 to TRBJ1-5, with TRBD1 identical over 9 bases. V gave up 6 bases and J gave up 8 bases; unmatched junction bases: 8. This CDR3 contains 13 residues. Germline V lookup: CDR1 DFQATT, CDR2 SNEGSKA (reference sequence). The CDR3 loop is CSAKTGGREPQHF. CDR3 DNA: TGCAGTGCAAAGACAGGGGGTAGGGAGCCCCAGCATTTT.

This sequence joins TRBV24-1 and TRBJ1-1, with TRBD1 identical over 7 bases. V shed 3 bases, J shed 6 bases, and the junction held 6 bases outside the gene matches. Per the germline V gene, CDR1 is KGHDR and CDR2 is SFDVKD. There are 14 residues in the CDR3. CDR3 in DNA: TGTGCCACCAGTGATCCCGACAGGGACTCTGAAGCTTTCTTT. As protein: CATSDPDRDSEAFF.

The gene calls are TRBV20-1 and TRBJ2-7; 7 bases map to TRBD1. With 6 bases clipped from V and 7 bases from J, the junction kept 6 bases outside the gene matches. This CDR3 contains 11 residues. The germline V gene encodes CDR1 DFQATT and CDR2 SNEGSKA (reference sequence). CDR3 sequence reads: CSAEKGAEQYF. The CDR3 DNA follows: TGCAGTGCCGAAAAGGGGGCTGAGCAGTACTTC.

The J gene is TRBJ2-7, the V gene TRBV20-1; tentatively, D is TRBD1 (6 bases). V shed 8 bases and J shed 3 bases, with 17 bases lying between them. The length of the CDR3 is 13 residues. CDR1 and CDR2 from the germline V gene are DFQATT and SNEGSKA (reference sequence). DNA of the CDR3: TGCAGTTCGACCGGGACATCAAACTACGAGCAGTACTTC. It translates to CSSTGTSNYEQYF.

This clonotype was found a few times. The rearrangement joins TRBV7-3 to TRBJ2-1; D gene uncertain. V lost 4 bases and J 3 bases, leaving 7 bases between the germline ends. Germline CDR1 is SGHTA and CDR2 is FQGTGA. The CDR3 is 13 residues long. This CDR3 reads CASSSEIYNEQFF. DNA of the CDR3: TGTGCCAGCAGCTCCGAAATCTACAATGAGCAGTTCTTC.

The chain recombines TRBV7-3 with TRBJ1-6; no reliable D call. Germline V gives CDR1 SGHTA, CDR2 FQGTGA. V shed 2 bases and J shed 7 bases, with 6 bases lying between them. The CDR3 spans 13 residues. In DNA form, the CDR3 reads TGTGCCAGCAGCTTACACGGGAATTCACCCCTCCACTTT. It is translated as CASSLHGNSPLHF.

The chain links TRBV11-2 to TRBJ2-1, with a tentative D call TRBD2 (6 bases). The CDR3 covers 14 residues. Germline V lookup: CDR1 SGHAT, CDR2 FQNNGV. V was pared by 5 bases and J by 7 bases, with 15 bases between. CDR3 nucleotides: TGTGCCAGCAGCGGTCGACTAGTAGGGAATGAGCAGTTCTTC. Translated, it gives CASSGRLVGNEQFF.

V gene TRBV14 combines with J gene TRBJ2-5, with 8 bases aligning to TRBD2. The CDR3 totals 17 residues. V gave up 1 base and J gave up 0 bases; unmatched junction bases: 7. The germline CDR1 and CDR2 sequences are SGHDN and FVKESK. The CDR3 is CASSQGGKREYQETQYF. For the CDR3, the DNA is TGTGCCAGCAGCCAAGGTGGAAAGCGGGAGTACCAAGAGACCCAGTACTTC.

The CDR3 nucleotides are TGCAGTGCTAGCACGACAGGGGTTAACACCGGGGAGCTGTTTTTT. Protein: CSASTTGVNTGELFF. The chain employs TRBV20-1 and TRBJ2-2, with 8 bases that match TRBD1. Looked up from germline, CDR1 is DFQATT and CDR2 is SNEGSKA (reference sequence). This CDR3 has 15 amino acids. Losses at the gene ends were 3 bases for V and 2 bases for J; bases not matched to a gene: 5.

CDR3 DNA sequence: TGTGCCACCAGTGATGGAGGGGGGGGACCCTACAATGAGCAGTTCTTC. This gives the protein CATSDGGGGPYNEQFF. The chain carries TRBV24-1 and TRBJ2-1, with a weak D call TRBD2 (7 bases). CDR3 length: 16 amino acids. With 3 bases removed from V and 2 bases from J, the gap between germline ends came to 13 bases. In germline, CDR1 is KGHDR, CDR2 SFDVKD.

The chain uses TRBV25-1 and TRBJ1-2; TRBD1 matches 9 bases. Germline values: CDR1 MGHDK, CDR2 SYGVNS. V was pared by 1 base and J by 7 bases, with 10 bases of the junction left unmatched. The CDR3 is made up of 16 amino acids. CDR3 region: CASSELLDRGGTGYTF. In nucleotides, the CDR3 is TGTGCCAGCAGTGAATTGCTCGACAGGGGGGGGACTGGCTACACCTTC.

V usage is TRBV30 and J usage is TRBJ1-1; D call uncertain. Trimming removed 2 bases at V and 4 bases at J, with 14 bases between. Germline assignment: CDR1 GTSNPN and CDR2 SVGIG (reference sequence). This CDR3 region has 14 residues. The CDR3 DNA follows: TGTGCCTGGAGTCCGACGGTCCGGGGCACTGAAGCTTTCTTT. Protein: CAWSPTVRGTEAFF.

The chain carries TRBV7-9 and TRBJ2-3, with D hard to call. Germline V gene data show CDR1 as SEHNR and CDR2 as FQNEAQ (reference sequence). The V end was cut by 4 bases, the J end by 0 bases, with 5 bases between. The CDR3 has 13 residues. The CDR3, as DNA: TGTGCCAGCAGCTCTTGGAGCACAGATACGCAGTATTTT. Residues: CASSSWSTDTQYF.

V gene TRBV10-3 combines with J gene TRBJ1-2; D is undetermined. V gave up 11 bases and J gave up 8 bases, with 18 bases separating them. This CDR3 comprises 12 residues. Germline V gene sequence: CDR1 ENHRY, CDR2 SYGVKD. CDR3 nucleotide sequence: TGTGCCGTGGGAAAAGGGTTAGTAGGCTACACCTTC. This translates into CAVGKGLVGYTF.

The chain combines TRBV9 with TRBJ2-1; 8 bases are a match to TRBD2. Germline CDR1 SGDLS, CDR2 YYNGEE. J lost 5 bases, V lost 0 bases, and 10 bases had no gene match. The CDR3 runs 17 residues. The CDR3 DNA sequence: TGTGCCAGCAGCGTAGAATTTCGGACGGGAGGGAACAATGAGCAGTTCTTC. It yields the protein CASSVEFRTGGNNEQFF. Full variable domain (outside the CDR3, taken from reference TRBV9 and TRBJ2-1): DSGVTQTPKHLITATGQRVTLRCSPRSGDLSVYWYQQSLDQGLQFLIQYYNGEERAKGNILERFSAQQFPDLHSELNLSSLELGDSALYFCASSVEFRTGGNNEQFFGPGTRLTVL.

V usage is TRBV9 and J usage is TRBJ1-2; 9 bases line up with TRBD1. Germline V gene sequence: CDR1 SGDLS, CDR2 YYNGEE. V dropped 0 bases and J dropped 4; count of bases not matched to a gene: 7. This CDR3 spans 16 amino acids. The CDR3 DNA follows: TGTGCCAGCAGCGTAGCTACGGGACAGGGCTTCTATGGCTACACCTTC. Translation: CASSVATGQGFYGYTF.

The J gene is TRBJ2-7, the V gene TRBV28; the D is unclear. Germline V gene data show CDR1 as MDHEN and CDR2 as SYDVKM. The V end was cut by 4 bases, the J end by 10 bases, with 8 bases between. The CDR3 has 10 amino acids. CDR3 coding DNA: TGTGCCAGCAGTTACTATGAACAGTACTTC. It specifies CASSYYEQYF.